One sample yielded the 17 T cell receptor beta chains listed below, sequenced in a study of cytomegalovirus exposure and HLA in healthy donors. Researchers ran the PCR with 60 Vbeta and 13 Jbeta primers. Libraries were prepared by immunoSEQ multiplex PCR; TCRdb keeps only in-frame clonotypes and omits some of them. The sample records approximately 160,000 clones, around 75% being singletons. Sequenced material: PBMCs. These receptors came from a man aged 18 to 29 in good health and CMV-seronegative.

This chain links TRBV7-9 with TRBJ2-7, with 7 bases matching TRBD2. Germline V lookup: CDR1 SEHNR, CDR2 FQNEAQ (reference sequence). The junction had 8 bases not matched to a gene; V was cut back by 6 bases and J by 0 bases. The CDR3 loop spans 15 amino acids. The CDR3 reads CASSVTSGASYEQYF. As DNA, the CDR3 is TGTGCCAGCAGTGTCACAAGCGGGGCCTCCTACGAGCAGTACTTC.

The J gene is TRBJ1-1, the V gene TRBV11-2; 8 nucleotides match TRBD1. This CDR3 is built from 15 residues. Germline V lookup: CDR1 SGHAT, CDR2 FQNNGV. V trimming: 1 base; J trimming: 1 base; junction bases outside the gene matches: 2. CDR3 amino acids: CASSLGGTGNTEAFF. The DNA of the CDR3 is TGTGCCAGCAGCTTAGGAGGGACAGGGAACACTGAAGCTTTCTTT.

The rearrangement joins TRBV19 to TRBJ1-4; 9 bases line up with TRBD1. Trimming at V came to 5 bases and at J to 4 bases, leaving 5 bases not matched to a gene. CDR3 size: 15 residues. Germline CDR1 is LNHDA and CDR2 is SQIVND (reference sequence). The CDR3 region has the DNA TGTGCCAGTAGTGCCCCGGGACAGGGTAATGAAAAACTGTTTTTT. This translates into CASSAPGQGNEKLFF.

The chain links TRBV6-5 to TRBJ2-1; 7 bases are shared with TRBD1. Germline values: CDR1 MNHEY, CDR2 SVGAGI. After removal of 2 bases from V and 9 bases from J, the junction contained 4 bases not matched to a gene. This CDR3 is 13 amino acids long. The CDR3 nucleotides are TGTGCCAGCAGTTACCGGGACAGTGCTGAGCAGTTCTTC. Translated, it gives CASSYRDSAEQFF.

The chain has TRBV5-3 and TRBJ1-1, with D possibly TRBD1 on 5 matching bases. TRBV5-3 is sorted into the ORF group, with uncertain function. The CDR3 runs 14 residues. Trimming removed 2 bases at V and 0 bases at J, with 8 bases between. For the CDR3, the DNA is TGTGCCAGAAGCTTCAGGGTCCTGAACACTGAAGCTTTCTTT. Amino acids: CARSFRVLNTEAFF.

The rearrangement uses TRBV4-3 and TRBJ2-7; TRBD2 matches at 8 bases. After removal of 2 bases from V and 6 bases from J, the junction contained 12 bases not matched to a gene. Looked up from germline, CDR1 is LGHNA and CDR2 is YSLEER. This CDR3 has 16 residues. For the CDR3, the DNA is TGCGCCAGCAGCCAAAGCCTTAGCGGGGCCTCGGGCGAGCAGTACTTC. Its protein product is CASSQSLSGASGEQYF.

The chain has TRBV5-6 and TRBJ1-2, with 8 nucleotides matching TRBD1. The CDR3 sequence is 14 residues long. Germline CDR1 reads SGHDT; CDR2 reads YYEEEE. The V and J ends lost 5 bases and 8 bases, in that order; junction bases with no gene match: 11. This chain's CDR3 is CASRPPWTGQGYTF. DNA of the CDR3: TGTGCCAGCAGGCCCCCTTGGACAGGGCAAGGCTACACCTTC.

The chain joins TRBV7-9 to TRBJ1-1; D is perhaps TRBD1 (5 bases). The CDR3 consists of 16 residues. V lost 1 base and J 4 bases, leaving 16 bases between the germline ends. The germline CDR1 and CDR2 sequences are SEHNR and FQNEAQ (reference sequence). The CDR3 nucleotides are TGTGCCAGCAGCTTAGGTCCGCGGGGACCAGGCACTGAAGCTTTCTTT. Amino acid sequence: CASSLGPRGPGTEAFF. Variable domain in full (rest from reference TRBV7-9 and TRBJ1-1): DTGVSQNPRHKITKRGQNVTFRCDPISEHNRLYWYRQTLGQGPEFLTYFQNEAQLEKSRLLSDRFSAERPKGSFSTLEIQRTEQGDSAMYLCASSLGPRGPGTEAFFGQGTRLTVV.

The chain links TRBV19 to TRBJ1-4; the match to TRBD1 covers 12 bases. The CDR3 loop spans 15 amino acids. The germline CDR1 and CDR2 sequences are LNHDA and SQIVND (reference sequence). The V and J ends lost 4 bases and 8 bases, in that order; junction bases with no gene match: 5. The CDR3 region is CASSSPGTGGEKLFF. Here the CDR3 DNA reads TGTGCCAGTAGTAGCCCCGGGACAGGGGGCGAAAAACTGTTTTTT.

The chain uses TRBV4-3 and TRBJ2-7; possible D gene TRBD1, 5 bases. The germline CDR1 and CDR2 sequences are LGHNA and YSLEER. The length of the CDR3 is 13 residues. V was cut by 0 bases and J by 11 bases, with 14 bases left in between. The CDR3 loop is CASSQETGRVEYF. Here the CDR3 DNA reads TGCGCCAGCAGCCAAGAGACGGGCAGGGTGGAGTACTTC.

This chain connects TRBV5-4 to TRBJ2-2; a possible D gene is TRBD1 (6 bases). V was shortened by 4 bases and J by 2 bases, with 12 bases between the two germline ends. The CDR3 has 15 amino acids. Germline values: CDR1 SGHNT, CDR2 YYREEE (reference sequence). CDR3 amino acids: CASSTSGQNTGELFF. The CDR3 DNA is TGTGCCAGCAGCACGTCGGGACAAAACACCGGGGAGCTGTTTTTT.

The rearrangement joins TRBV6-5 to TRBJ2-1; maybe TRBD1 (5 bases). This CDR3 has 14 residues. Germline values: CDR1 MNHEY, CDR2 SVGAGI. Trimming removed 0 bases at V and 14 bases at J, with 17 bases between. CDR3 sequence: CASSYSRSTGREFF. The CDR3 bases are TGTGCCAGCAGTTACTCGAGAAGCACAGGACGCGAGTTCTTC.

The rearrangement joins TRBV11-2 to TRBJ2-7, with 10 nucleotides matching TRBD2. The CDR3 contains 15 residues. Germline-derived CDR1 and CDR2 are SGHAT and FQNNGV. The trim removed 1 base at V and 0 bases at J, leaving 0 bases unmatched. The CDR3 sequence: CASSLGLAGSYEQYF. CDR3 DNA: TGTGCCAGCAGCTTAGGACTAGCGGGCTCCTACGAGCAGTACTTC.

The chain joins TRBV7-8 to TRBJ1-6; D is uncertain. The CDR3 totals 15 residues. The germline V gene has CDR1 SGHVS and CDR2 FQNEAQ. V lost 5 bases to trimming and J lost 4 bases, with 12 bases between them. The CDR3 loop reads CASSLSVGYNSPLHF. The CDR3 DNA is TGTGCCAGCAGCCTTAGCGTGGGGTATAATTCACCCCTCCACTTT.

This clone was seen once. J is TRBJ2-5 and V is TRBV7-2, with TRBD2 identical over 12 bases. J lost 7 bases, V lost 1 base, and 13 bases had no gene match. The CDR3 covers 18 residues. Germline lookup yields CDR1 SGHTA and CDR2 FQGNSA. The CDR3 is CASSLDLTSGSRRVTQYF. CDR3 bases: TGTGCCAGCAGCTTAGATTTGACTAGCGGGAGTAGGAGGGTGACCCAGTACTTC.

The rearrangement links TRBV5-1 to TRBJ1-1; D is uncertain. Looked up from germline, CDR1 is SGHRS and CDR2 is YFSETQ. V lost 1 base to trimming and J lost 3 bases, with 10 bases between them. The CDR3 runs 14 residues. CDR3: CASSLWQADTEAFF. The CDR3 region has the DNA TGCGCCAGCAGCTTGTGGCAGGCAGACACTGAAGCTTTCTTT.

This clone was detected a few times. V and J are TRBV5-1 and TRBJ2-1; D perhaps matches TRBD1 (7 bases). From germline, CDR1 is SGHRS and CDR2 YFSETQ. The CDR3 sequence is 17 residues long. Trimming cost V 4 bases and J 4 bases, with 21 bases left between them. For the CDR3, the DNA is TGCGCCAGCAGCCCCTATGCGGGACAGCCCATGTACAATGAGCAGTTCTTC. Translating gives CASSPYAGQPMYNEQFF.